This T cell receptor (beta chain) was sequenced for a study of T cells in Graves' hyperthyroidism and ophthalmopathy. Study-wide points: Clonotypes that were expanded in thyroid above 0.001 mostly appeared in blood too.

For Graves' hyperthyroidism to be stable, ophthalmopathy could not progress within 18 months. Reasons for excluding patients were uncontrolled infection, other autoimmune disease, pregnancy or lactation. PBMCs stemmed from approximately 10 ml fresh peripheral blood. Amplified regions were TCR beta CDR3 sequences from RNA transcripts. First-round RT-PCR with HTBI primers amplified the TCR CDR3 region. Via MiXCR, TCRdb re-called the multiplex PCR reads, giving one row per CDR3 protein. The sample consists of about 340,000 distinct CDR3 sequences, about 20% of them appearing once. Per germline, CDR1 SGHRS and CDR2 YFSETQ. The V and J ends lost 4 bases and 6 bases respectively, with 16 bases between them. This CDR3 contains 14 residues. This clonotype came up once. Its specificity is unknown.

This TCR came from a woman between 45 and 60 years old with Graves' hyperthyroidism. The V and J genes are TRBV5-1 and TRBJ1-1; no firm D call. Sequencing input: blood. The CDR3 sequence: CASSTWYEGAEAFF. The CDR3 bases are TGCGCCAGCAGCACTTGGTACGAAGGAGCTGAAGCTTTCTTT.